The 28 T cell receptor beta chains below come from one sample, sequenced in a study of cytomegalovirus exposure and HLA in healthy donors. The PCR had 60 Vbeta and 13 Jbeta primers. TCRdb keeps only in-frame clones here, not all; method: immunoSEQ multiplex PCR. Of over 110,000 clones in the sample, about three quarters were seen once. Sequencing was carried out using PBMCs. These receptors originate from a male donor in good health and CMV-seropositive.

This clone was found once. The V call is TRBV2, the J call TRBJ2-2; D might be TRBD1 (5 bases). The germline CDR1 and CDR2 sequences are SNHLY and FYNNEI. The CDR3 is made up of 14 amino acids. V lost 4 bases to trimming and J lost 4 bases, with 10 bases between them. The CDR3 spells CASSVQGTTGELFF. The CDR3 DNA sequence: TGTGCCAGCAGTGTGCAGGGTACCACCGGGGAGCTGTTTTTT. The full variable domain, in which reference TRBV2 and TRBJ2-2 provide the parts outside the CDR3, is EPEVTQTPSHQVTQMGQEVILRCVPISNHLYFYWYRQILGQKVEFLVSFYNNEISEKSEIFDDQFSVERPDGSNFTLKIRSTKLEDSAMYFCASSVQGTTGELFFGEGSRLTVL.

The J gene is TRBJ1-2, the V gene TRBV6-5; D gene unclear. Germline V gives CDR1 MNHEY, CDR2 SVGAGI. The CDR3 is made up of 10 amino acids. V lost 8 bases and J 2 bases, leaving 3 bases between the germline ends. This CDR3 is CASQNYGYTF. CDR3 nucleotides: TGTGCCAGCCAAAACTATGGCTACACCTTC.

The V call is TRBV2, the J call TRBJ2-1; no clear D. Trimming removed 3 bases from V and 4 bases from J, with 7 bases in between. The CDR3 consists of 13 residues. Germline V gene data show CDR1 as SNHLY and CDR2 as FYNNEI. CDR3 DNA: TGTGCCAGCAGTGAGGCAGGTTACAATGAGCAGTTCTTC. Its protein product is CASSEAGYNEQFF. Supplemented by reference TRBV2 and TRBJ2-1, the full variable domain reads EPEVTQTPSHQVTQMGQEVILRCVPISNHLYFYWYRQILGQKVEFLVSFYNNEISEKSEIFDDQFSVERPDGSNFTLKIRSTKLEDSAMYFCASSEAGYNEQFFGPGTRLTVL.

The chain links TRBV19 to TRBJ2-1; TRBD2 agrees at 9 bases. This CDR3 has 21 amino acids. V lost 5 bases and J lost 0; bases outside the gene matches: 20. Germline V gene sequence: CDR1 LNHDA, CDR2 SQIVND (reference sequence). The CDR3 reads CASSPRLPFTGLALSYNEQFF. CDR3 nucleotides: TGTGCCAGTAGTCCACGCCTCCCGTTCACGGGACTAGCACTCTCCTACAATGAGCAGTTCTTC.

This chain uses TRBV29-1 with TRBJ2-5; D may be TRBD2 (7 bases). CDR3 length equals 12 residues. Per the germline V gene, CDR1 is SQVTM and CDR2 is ANQGSEA. V lost 6 bases and J lost 10, with 18 bases in between. CDR3 nucleotides: TGCAGCGTCCTCTGGGGGAGGGGGTACCAGTACTTC. Residues: CSVLWGRGYQYF.

The chain recombines TRBV5-4 with TRBJ1-6; 8 bases are a match to TRBD1. CDR3 size: 15 residues. J gave up 5 bases and V 2 bases, and 3 bases lay outside the gene matches. Germline values: CDR1 SGHNT, CDR2 YYREEE (reference sequence). This CDR3 reads CASSLAGGHNSPLHF. For the CDR3, the DNA is TGTGCCAGCAGCTTAGCAGGGGGCCATAATTCACCCCTCCACTTT.

The gene calls are TRBV7-3 and TRBJ2-3, with 9 bases fitting TRBD2. The V segment lost 1 base and the J segment 0 bases; nucleotides outside the gene matches: 2. The CDR3 contains 16 residues. CDR1 and CDR2 from the germline V gene are SGHTA and FQGTGA. Here the CDR3 reads CASSLIAGDSTDTQYF. For the CDR3, the DNA is TGTGCCAGCAGCTTAATAGCGGGGGATAGCACAGATACGCAGTATTTT.

The rearrangement links TRBV6-1 to TRBJ1-6; no definite D call. Trimming cost V 1 base and J 0 bases, with 16 bases left between them. CDR3 length: 19 amino acids. Germline loops: CDR1 MNHNS, CDR2 SASEGT. The CDR3 protein is CASSEVDDVGSSYNSPLHF. The CDR3 nucleotides read TGTGCCAGCAGTGAAGTCGATGACGTGGGGAGCTCCTATAATTCACCCCTCCACTTT.

The table lists this clone with a count of one. This chain connects TRBV10-2 to TRBJ1-2; D ambiguous. Trimming stripped 0 bases from V and 8 bases from J, with 13 bases between. The germline V gene has CDR1 WSHSY and CDR2 SAAADI. CDR3 length: 14 residues. CDR3 residues: CASSESVRNGGYTF. CDR3 nucleotides: TGCGCCAGCAGTGAGTCGGTCAGGAATGGGGGCTACACCTTC.

The chain combines TRBV13 with TRBJ2-3; no clear D. Germline CDR1 reads PRHDT; CDR2 reads FYEKMQ (reference sequence). Deletions cut 1 base from V and 15 bases from J, with 11 bases between. This CDR3 is 11 amino acids long. The CDR3 DNA sequence: TGTGCCAGCAGCTTAGAAGCCCCAAAATATTTT. Its protein is CASSLEAPKYF.

The rearrangement uses TRBV2 and TRBJ2-3; 10 bases align to TRBD2. Germline V gene sequence: CDR1 SNHLY, CDR2 FYNNEI. The ends lost 4 bases at V and 9 bases at J; junction bases unmatched: 19. The CDR3 contains 18 residues. The CDR3 sequence is CASSGSSQRGGRFGTQYF. CDR3 sequence (DNA): TGTGCCAGCAGTGGTAGTTCGCAGCGGGGGGGCCGTTTTGGGACGCAGTATTTT.

This clone was seen once. The chain recombines TRBV10-3 with TRBJ2-7; no firm D call. Germline V lookup: CDR1 ENHRY, CDR2 SYGVKD. The CDR3 is 14 residues long. V was cut by 3 bases and J by 4 bases, with 13 bases left in between. CDR3 in DNA: TGTGCCATCAGTGACCGGGTTACGCTTTACGAGCAGTACTTC. Amino acid sequence: CAISDRVTLYEQYF.

The V gene is TRBV21-1, the J gene TRBJ2-1; TRBD1 is the table's D call, not checked against the DNA. TRBV21-1 is marked as a pseudogene. This CDR3 is built from 11 residues. The CDR3 sequence is CASLTGREQFF. Here the CDR3 DNA reads TGTGCCAGCTTAACAGGGCGTGAGCAGTTCTTC.

This sequence joins TRBV9 and TRBJ2-1, with 8 nucleotides matching TRBD2. CDR3 length: 18 amino acids. V lost 4 bases, J lost 1 base, and 13 bases stayed unmatched. Germline CDR1 is SGDLS and CDR2 is YYNGEE. The CDR3 loop reads CASSTRDSGAGSYNEQFF. DNA for the CDR3: TGTGCCAGCAGCACCCGGGATAGCGGGGCCGGATCCTACAATGAGCAGTTCTTC.

This clone was detected once. V usage is TRBV7-3 and J usage is TRBJ2-7; D is perhaps TRBD1 (6 bases). CDR1 SGHTA and CDR2 FQGTGA come from the germline V gene. The CDR3 is made up of 16 amino acids. Trimming pared 1 base from V and 0 bases from J, leaving 13 bases between. The CDR3 sequence is CASSLRGHPSSYEQYF. Here the CDR3 DNA reads TGTGCCAGCAGCTTAAGGGGACACCCGAGCTCCTACGAGCAGTACTTC.

The chain links TRBV9 to TRBJ1-3; D unresolved. The V gene's germline CDR1 is SGDLS and CDR2 YYNGEE. The CDR3 is 15 amino acids. Trimming took 0 bases from V and 0 from J, leaving 7 bases between them. The CDR3 DNA reads TGTGCCAGCAGCGTAGCAGGATTCTCTGGAAACACCATATATTTT. This gives the protein CASSVAGFSGNTIYF.

The V call is TRBV7-9, the J call TRBJ2-7, with 8 nucleotides matching TRBD1. CDR3 length: 17 amino acids. The trim removed 2 bases at V and 2 bases at J, leaving 11 bases unmatched. Germline loops: CDR1 SEHNR, CDR2 FQNEAQ (reference sequence). CDR3 residues: CASSLSNLADRAYEQYF. For the CDR3, the DNA is TGTGCCAGCAGCTTAAGTAACTTGGCGGACAGGGCCTACGAGCAGTACTTC.

J is TRBJ2-1 and V is TRBV18; 8 bases are shared with TRBD2. The CDR3 extends over 16 amino acids. Germline loops: CDR1 KGHSH, CDR2 LQKENI. The ends lost 5 bases at V and 4 bases at J; junction bases unmatched: 10. Here the CDR3 DNA reads TGTGCCAGCTCATCTCTAGCGGGTAAAGTTTACAATGAGCAGTTCTTC. This gives the protein CASSSLAGKVYNEQFF.

The V and J genes are TRBV19 and TRBJ1-5, with 10 bases aligning to TRBD1. Germline-derived CDR1 and CDR2 are LNHDA and SQIVND (reference sequence). Trimming removed 3 bases from V and 5 bases from J; junction bases left unmatched: 7. The CDR3 is 16 residues long. The CDR3 protein is CASSMGDRGFHQPQHF. In DNA, the CDR3 is TGTGCCAGTAGTATGGGGGACAGGGGATTTCATCAGCCCCAGCATTTT.

The CDR3 DNA follows: TGTGCCAGCAGCACCGGTTTTTACGAGCAGTACTTC. This sequence encodes CASSTGFYEQYF. The rearrangement uses TRBV9 and TRBJ2-7; D unclear. The CDR3 length is 12 residues. CDR1 is SGDLS and CDR2 is YYNGEE in the germline V gene. Trimming stripped 4 bases from V and 4 bases from J, with 9 bases between.

This clone was found a few times. V and J are TRBV21-1 and TRBJ2-7; the table's D call, TRBD2, was not checked against the DNA. TRBV21-1 represents a pseudogene. This CDR3 comprises 12 residues. CDR3 amino acids: CAPAGGVYEQYF. CDR3 DNA sequence: TGTGCCCCAGCGGGAGGGGTCTACGAGCAGTACTTC.

The chain recombines TRBV7-8 with TRBJ2-3, with TRBD2 identical over 10 bases. After removal of 8 bases from V and 6 bases from J, the junction contained 8 bases not matched to a gene. The CDR3 extends over 14 amino acids. CDR1 is SGHVS and CDR2 is FQNEAQ in the germline V gene. CDR3 coding DNA: TGTGCCAGCCTCAGAACTAGCGGGGATGATACGCAGTATTTT. This codes for CASLRTSGDDTQYF.

A word on this clone: Additional DNA sequences in this sample encode the identical CDR3. The chain is built from TRBV9 and TRBJ1-4; TRBD1 might be the D (5 bases). The CDR3 covers 13 residues. In germline, CDR1 is SGDLS, CDR2 YYNGEE. Trimming stripped 3 bases from V and 4 bases from J, with 7 bases between. The chain's CDR3 is CASSGTGNEKLFF. The CDR3, as DNA: TGTGCCAGCAGCGGTACAGGTAATGAAAAACTGTTTTTT.

The chain joins TRBV18 to TRBJ1-3; the D is unclear. This CDR3 has 16 amino acids. From germline, CDR1 is KGHSH and CDR2 LQKENI. Trimming cost V 5 bases and J 0 bases, with 14 bases left between them. CDR3 sequence (DNA): TGTGCCAGCTCATTCGCAGAACCACGCTCTGGAAACACCATATATTTT. Its translation: CASSFAEPRSGNTIYF.

The V and J genes are TRBV6-1 and TRBJ1-6; D may be TRBD1 (5 bases). Between the trimmed V and J ends, which lost 3 bases and 9 bases, there was a span of 15 bases. This CDR3 contains 15 residues. Germline V gene data show CDR1 as MNHNS and CDR2 as SASEGT. The CDR3 DNA reads as TGTGCCAGCAGTGACCTGAATTCAGGGCTTTCACCCCTCCACTTT. It specifies CASSDLNSGLSPLHF.

This rearrangement joins TRBV7-6 to TRBJ1-3; D gene ambiguous. V gave up 5 bases and J gave up 4 bases, with 9 bases separating them. Germline loops: CDR1 SGHVS, CDR2 FNYEAQ. The CDR3 is made up of 13 amino acids. The CDR3 is CASSLQAGNTIYF. The CDR3 DNA sequence: TGTGCCAGCAGCCTCCAGGCCGGAAACACCATATATTTT.

V is TRBV14 and J is TRBJ2-1; 7 bases line up with TRBD2. This CDR3 contains 18 residues. Looked up from germline, CDR1 is SGHDN and CDR2 is FVKESK. The ends lost 0 bases at V and 5 bases at J; junction bases unmatched: 13. CDR3 protein: CASSQDRLAAIKNNEQFF. The CDR3, as DNA: TGTGCCAGCAGCCAAGATAGGCTAGCGGCTATAAAAAACAATGAGCAGTTCTTC.

The DNA for the CDR3 is TGCGCCAGCAGCTACCTCGGTGTAGGGAGATCCCCAGAGACCCAGTACTTC. This gives the protein CASSYLGVGRSPETQYF. This chain joins TRBV5-1 and TRBJ2-5; a weak D match, TRBD2 (5 bases). Germline V lookup: CDR1 SGHRS, CDR2 YFSETQ. This CDR3 comprises 17 residues. V was trimmed by 3 bases and J by 4 bases, leaving 22 bases between them.